The present T cell receptor (beta chain) was sequenced within a study of shared clonotypes between healthy human individuals. About the study: Per donor, three plates held CD4 naive cells, three held CD4 memory, two held CD8 naive and one held CD8 memory.

Profiled with immunoSEQ multiplex PCR; TCRdb holds only in-frame clones, not every one. The sample has about 1 million clones; approximately 70% are singletons. This clone was picked up a small number of times. The study drew all its donors from Caucasian adults living in Nashville, Tennessee. Sequenced input: memory CD4+ T cells sorted from blood. Subset specified: CD45RA-negative fraction. The TCR comes from a man aged 18 to 29 in good health.

CDR3 region: CASRWGRDQPQHF. CDR3 nucleotides: TGTGCCAGCAGGTGGGGGCGGGATCAGCCCCAGCATTTT. The V call is TRBV6-5, the J call TRBJ1-5, with D tentatively TRBD1 (6 bases). Germline CDR1 and CDR2: MNHEY and SVGAGI. The CDR3 is 13 residues long. The V end lost 6 bases, the J end lost 5 bases, and 11 bases lay between the germline ends.